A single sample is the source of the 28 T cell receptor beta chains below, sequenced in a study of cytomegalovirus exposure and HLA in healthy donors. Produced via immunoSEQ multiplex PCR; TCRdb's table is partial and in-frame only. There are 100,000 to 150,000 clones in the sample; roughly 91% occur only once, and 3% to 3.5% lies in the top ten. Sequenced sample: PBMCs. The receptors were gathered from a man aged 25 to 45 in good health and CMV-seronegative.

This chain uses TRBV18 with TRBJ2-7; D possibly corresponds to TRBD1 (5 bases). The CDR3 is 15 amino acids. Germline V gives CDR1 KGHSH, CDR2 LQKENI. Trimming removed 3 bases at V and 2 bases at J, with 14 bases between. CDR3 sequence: CASSPGRAVAYEQYF. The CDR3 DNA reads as TGTGCCAGCTCACCGGGCAGGGCTGTCGCCTACGAGCAGTACTTC.

In DNA, the CDR3 is TGCGCCAGGCGGGGGAGTGGGGACGAGCAGTACTTC. Translating gives CARRGSGDEQYF. The rearrangement joins TRBV10-1 to TRBJ2-7; 7 bases line up with TRBD2. Germline V lookup: CDR1 WNHNN, CDR2 SYGVQD (reference sequence). This CDR3 spans 12 amino acids. Trimming took 9 bases from V and 5 from J; bases not matched to a gene: 7.

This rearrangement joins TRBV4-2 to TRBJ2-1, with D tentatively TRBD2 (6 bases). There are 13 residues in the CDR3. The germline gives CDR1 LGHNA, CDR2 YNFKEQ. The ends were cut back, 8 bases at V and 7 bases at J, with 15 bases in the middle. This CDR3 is CASGSGEVNEQFF. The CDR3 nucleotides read TGTGCCAGCGGATCGGGGGAGGTAAATGAGCAGTTCTTC.

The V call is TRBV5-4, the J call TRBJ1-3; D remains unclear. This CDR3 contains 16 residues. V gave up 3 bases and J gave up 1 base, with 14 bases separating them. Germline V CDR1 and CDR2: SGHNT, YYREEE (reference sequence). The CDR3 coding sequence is TGTGCCAGCAGCTCCGGAGGGAGGGAGTCTGGAAACACCATATATTTT. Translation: CASSSGGRESGNTIYF.

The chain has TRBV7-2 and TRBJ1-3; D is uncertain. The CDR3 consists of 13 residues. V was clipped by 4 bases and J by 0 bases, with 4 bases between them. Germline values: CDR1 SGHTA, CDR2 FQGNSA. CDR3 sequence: CASSSNSGNTIYF. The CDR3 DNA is TGTGCCAGCAGCTCAAACTCTGGAAACACCATATATTTT.

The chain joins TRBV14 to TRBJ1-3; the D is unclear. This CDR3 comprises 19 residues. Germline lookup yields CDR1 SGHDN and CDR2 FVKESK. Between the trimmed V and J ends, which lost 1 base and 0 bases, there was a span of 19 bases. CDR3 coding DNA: TGTGCCAGCAGCCAAGGGATTTGGAGAAGGGAGAGCTCTGGAAACACCATATATTTT. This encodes CASSQGIWRRESSGNTIYF. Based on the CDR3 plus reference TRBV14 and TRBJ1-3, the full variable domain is EAGVTQFPSHSVIEKGQTVTLRCDPISGHDNLYWYRRVMGKEIKFLLHFVKESKQDESGMPNNRFLAERTGGTYSTLKVQPAELEDSGVYFCASSQGIWRRESSGNTIYFGEGSWLTVV.

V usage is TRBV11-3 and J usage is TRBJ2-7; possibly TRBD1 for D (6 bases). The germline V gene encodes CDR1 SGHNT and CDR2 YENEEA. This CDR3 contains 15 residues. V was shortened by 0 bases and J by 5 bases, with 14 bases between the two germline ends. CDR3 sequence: CASSLDGQGSDEQYF. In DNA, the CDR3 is TGTGCCAGCAGCTTAGACGGGCAGGGGAGCGACGAGCAGTACTTC.

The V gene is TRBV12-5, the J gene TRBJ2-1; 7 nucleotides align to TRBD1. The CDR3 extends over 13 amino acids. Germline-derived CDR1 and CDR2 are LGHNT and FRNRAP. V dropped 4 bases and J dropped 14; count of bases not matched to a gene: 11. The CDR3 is CASGSPYRGIKFF. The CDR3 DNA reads TGTGCTAGTGGTTCCCCCTACAGGGGAATCAAGTTCTTC. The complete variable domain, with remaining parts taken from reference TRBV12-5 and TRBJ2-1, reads DARVTQTPRHKVTEMGQEVTMRCQPILGHNTVFWYRQTMMQGLELLAYFRNRAPLDDSGMPKDRFSAEMPDATLATLKIQPSEPRDSAVYFCASGSPYRGIKFFGPGTRLTVL.

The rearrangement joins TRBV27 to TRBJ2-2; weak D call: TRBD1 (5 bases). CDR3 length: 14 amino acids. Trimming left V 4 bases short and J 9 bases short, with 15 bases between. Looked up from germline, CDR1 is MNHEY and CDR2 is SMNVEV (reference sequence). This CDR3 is CASSSLDSFWELFF. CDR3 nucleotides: TGTGCCAGCAGTTCCCTAGACAGTTTCTGGGAGCTGTTTTTT.

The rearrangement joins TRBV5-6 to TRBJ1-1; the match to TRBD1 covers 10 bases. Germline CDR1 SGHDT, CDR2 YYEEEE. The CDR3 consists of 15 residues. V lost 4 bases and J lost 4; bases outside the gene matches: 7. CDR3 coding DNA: TGTGCCAGCAGCGGGACAGGGGATTATGGCACTGAAGCTTTCTTT. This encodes CASSGTGDYGTEAFF. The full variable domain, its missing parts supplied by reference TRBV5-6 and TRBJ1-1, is DAGVTQSPTHLIKTRGQQVTLRCSPKSGHDTVSWYQQALGQGPQFIFQYYEEEERQRGNFPDRFSGHQFPNYSSELNVNALLLGDSALYLCASSGTGDYGTEAFFGQGTRLTVV.

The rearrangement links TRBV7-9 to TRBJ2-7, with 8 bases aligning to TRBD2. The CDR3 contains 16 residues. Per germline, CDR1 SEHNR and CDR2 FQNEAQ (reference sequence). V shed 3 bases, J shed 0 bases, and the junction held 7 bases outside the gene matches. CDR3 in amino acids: CASSLLSAGASYEQYF. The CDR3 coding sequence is TGTGCCAGCAGCTTGTTATCAGCGGGGGCCTCCTACGAGCAGTACTTC.

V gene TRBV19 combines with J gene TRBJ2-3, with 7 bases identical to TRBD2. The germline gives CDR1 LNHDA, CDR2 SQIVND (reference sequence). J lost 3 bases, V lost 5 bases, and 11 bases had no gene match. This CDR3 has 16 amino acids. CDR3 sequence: CASSGDYVAGTDTQYF. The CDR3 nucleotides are TGTGCCAGTAGTGGGGACTACGTCGCGGGGACAGATACGCAGTATTTT.

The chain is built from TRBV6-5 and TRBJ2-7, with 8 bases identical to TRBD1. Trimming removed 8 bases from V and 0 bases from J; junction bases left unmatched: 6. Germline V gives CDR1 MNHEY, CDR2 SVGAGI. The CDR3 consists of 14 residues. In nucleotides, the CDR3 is TGTGCCAGCCGACTGGGACAGGCCTCCTACGAGCAGTACTTC. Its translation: CASRLGQASYEQYF.

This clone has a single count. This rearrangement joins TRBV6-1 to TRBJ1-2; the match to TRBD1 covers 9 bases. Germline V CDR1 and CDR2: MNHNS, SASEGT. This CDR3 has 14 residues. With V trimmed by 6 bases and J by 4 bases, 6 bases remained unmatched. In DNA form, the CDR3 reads TGTGCCAGCAGAAACGGGGACAGGGTCTATGGCTACACCTTC. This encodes CASRNGDRVYGYTF.

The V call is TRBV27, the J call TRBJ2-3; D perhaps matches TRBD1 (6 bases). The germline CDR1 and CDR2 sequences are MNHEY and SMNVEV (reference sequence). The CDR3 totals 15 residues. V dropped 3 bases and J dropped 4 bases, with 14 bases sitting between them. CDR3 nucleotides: TGTGCCAGCAGTTTCCATACAGGGTCTCCAGATACGCAGTATTTT. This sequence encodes CASSFHTGSPDTQYF.

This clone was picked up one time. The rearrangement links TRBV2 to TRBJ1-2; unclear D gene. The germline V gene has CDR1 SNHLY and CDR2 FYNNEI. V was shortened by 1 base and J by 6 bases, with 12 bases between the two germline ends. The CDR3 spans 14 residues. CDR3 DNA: TGTGCCAGCAGTGAAGGGGCCCTAAGAAATGGCTACACCTTC. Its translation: CASSEGALRNGYTF.

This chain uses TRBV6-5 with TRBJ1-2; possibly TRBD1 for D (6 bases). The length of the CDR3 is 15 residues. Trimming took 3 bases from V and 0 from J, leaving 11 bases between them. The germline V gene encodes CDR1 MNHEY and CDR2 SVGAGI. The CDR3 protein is CASSYYDRPNYGYTF. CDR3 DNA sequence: TGTGCCAGCAGTTATTACGACAGGCCTAACTATGGCTACACCTTC.

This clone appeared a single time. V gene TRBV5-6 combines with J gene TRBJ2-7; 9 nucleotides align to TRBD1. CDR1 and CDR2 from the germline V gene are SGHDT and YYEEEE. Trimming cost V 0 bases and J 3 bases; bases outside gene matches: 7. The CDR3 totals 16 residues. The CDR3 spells CASSLGTGALDYEQYF. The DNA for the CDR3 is TGTGCCAGCAGCTTGGGGACAGGGGCGCTCGACTACGAGCAGTACTTC.

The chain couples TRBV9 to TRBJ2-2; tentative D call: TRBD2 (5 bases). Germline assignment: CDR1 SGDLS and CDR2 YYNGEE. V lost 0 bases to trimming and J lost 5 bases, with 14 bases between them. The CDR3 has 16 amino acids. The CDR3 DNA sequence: TGTGCCAGCAGCGTAGTGGGGAGTGCAATGACCGGGGAGCTGTTTTTT. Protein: CASSVVGSAMTGELFF.

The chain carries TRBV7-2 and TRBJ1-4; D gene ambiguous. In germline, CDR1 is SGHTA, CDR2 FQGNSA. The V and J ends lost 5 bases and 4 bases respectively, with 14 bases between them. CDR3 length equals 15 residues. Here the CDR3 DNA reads TGTGCCAGCAGCCCCTGGAGAGGACTTAATGAAAAACTGTTTTTT. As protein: CASSPWRGLNEKLFF.

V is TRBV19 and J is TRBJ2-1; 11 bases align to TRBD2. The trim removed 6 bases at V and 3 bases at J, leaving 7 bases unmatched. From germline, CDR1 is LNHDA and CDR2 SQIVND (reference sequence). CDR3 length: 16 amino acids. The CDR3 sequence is CASRMTSGAFYNEQFF. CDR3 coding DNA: TGTGCCAGTAGAATGACTAGCGGGGCATTCTACAATGAGCAGTTCTTC.

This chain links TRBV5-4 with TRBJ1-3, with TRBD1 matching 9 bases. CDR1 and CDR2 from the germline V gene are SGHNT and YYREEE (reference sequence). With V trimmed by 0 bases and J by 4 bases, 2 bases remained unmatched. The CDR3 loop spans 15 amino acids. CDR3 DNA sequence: TGTGCCAGCAGCTTGGACAGGGGGCTCGGAAACACCATATATTTT. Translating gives CASSLDRGLGNTIYF.

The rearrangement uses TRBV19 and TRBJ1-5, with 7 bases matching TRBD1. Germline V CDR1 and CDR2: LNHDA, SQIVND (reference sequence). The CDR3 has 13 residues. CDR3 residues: CASWTGGNQPQHF. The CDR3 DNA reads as TGTGCTTCCTGGACAGGAGGCAATCAGCCCCAGCATTTT.

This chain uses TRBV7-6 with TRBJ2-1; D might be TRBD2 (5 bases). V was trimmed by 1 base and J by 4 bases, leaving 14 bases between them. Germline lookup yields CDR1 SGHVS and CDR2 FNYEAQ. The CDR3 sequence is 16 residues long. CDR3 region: CASSLETTGYYNEQFF. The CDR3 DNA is TGTGCCAGCAGCTTAGAAACCACGGGATATTACAATGAGCAGTTCTTC.

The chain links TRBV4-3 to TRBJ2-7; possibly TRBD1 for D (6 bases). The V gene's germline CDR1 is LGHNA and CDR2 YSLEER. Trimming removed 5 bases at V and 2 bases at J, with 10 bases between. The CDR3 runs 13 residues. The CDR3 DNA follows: TGCGCCAGCAGCTTCAGGGGCACCTACGAGCAGTACTTC. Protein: CASSFRGTYEQYF.

Here the CDR3 reads CASSLITGSYNSPLHF. CDR3 bases: TGTGCCAGCAGTTTAATAACAGGGTCCTATAATTCACCCCTCCACTTT. The rearrangement links TRBV27 to TRBJ1-6; D might be TRBD1 (6 bases). Trimming cost V 2 bases and J 1 base, with 9 bases left between them. CDR1 and CDR2 from the germline V gene are MNHEY and SMNVEV (reference sequence). This CDR3 is built from 16 residues.

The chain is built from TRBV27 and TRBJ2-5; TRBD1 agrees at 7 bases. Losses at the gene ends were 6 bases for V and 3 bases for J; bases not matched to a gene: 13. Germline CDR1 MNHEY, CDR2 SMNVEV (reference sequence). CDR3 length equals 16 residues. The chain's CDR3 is CASSYGPRTGEETQYF. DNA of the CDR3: TGTGCCAGCAGCTACGGCCCCCGGACAGGCGAAGAGACCCAGTACTTC.

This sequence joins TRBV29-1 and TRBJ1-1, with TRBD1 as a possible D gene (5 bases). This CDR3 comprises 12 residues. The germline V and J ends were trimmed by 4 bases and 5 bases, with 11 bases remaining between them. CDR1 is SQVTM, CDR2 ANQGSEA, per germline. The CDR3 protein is CSVVGRATEAFF. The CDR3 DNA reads TGCAGCGTTGTTGGCAGGGCGACTGAAGCTTTCTTT. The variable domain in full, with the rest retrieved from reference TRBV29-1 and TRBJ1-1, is SAVISQKPSRDICQRGTSLTIQCQVDSQVTMMFWYRQQPGQSLTLIATANQGSEATYESGFVIDKFPISRPNLTFSTLTVSNMSPEDSSIYLCSVVGRATEAFFGQGTRLTVV.